Listed below are T cell receptor beta chains from one sample, sequenced in a study of blood T cell repertoires in COVID-19. TCRdb's copy holds only in-frame clones and misses some; the assay was immunoSEQ multiplex PCR. The table has about 180,000 clones, 87% seen once; the top ten hold roughly 2.6%. Specimen: peripheral blood. These receptors were collected from a man aged 35-49 years with active or convalescent COVID-19. The CDR3 runs from the conserved cysteine through the conserved F or W. Each record gives: D gene, J gene, clone size, V gene, CDR3 protein, CDR3 DNA. The D gene is left open where the match is weak. Clone size is stated in some rows and not others, as once, few, many or a class when expanded.

D gene: NA; J gene: TRBJ1-2; clone size: NA; V gene: TRBV30; CDR3 protein: CAWSPRSQPYGYTF; CDR3 DNA: TGTGCCTGGAGCCCGCGGTCGCAACCCTATGGCTACACCTTC
D gene: NA; J gene: TRBJ2-2; clone size: NA; V gene: TRBV4-3; CDR3 protein: CASSQDPVAGELFF; CDR3 DNA: TGCGCCAGCAGCCAAGATCCCGTTGCCGGGGAGCTGTTTTTT
D gene: TRBD2; J gene: TRBJ2-4; clone size: NA; V gene: TRBV4-1; CDR3 protein: CASSTLSGVGDLAKNIQYF; CDR3 DNA: TGCGCCAGCAGCACCCTAAGCGGGGTCGGGGATTTAGCCAAAAACATTCAGTACTTC
D gene: NA; J gene: TRBJ1-4; clone size: NA; V gene: TRBV11-2; CDR3 protein: CASSPLREKLFF; CDR3 DNA: TGTGCCAGCAGCCCCCTCCGTGAAAAACTGTTTTTT
D gene: NA; J gene: TRBJ1-5; clone size: NA; V gene: TRBV5-1; CDR3 protein: CASSLRAGDQPQHF; CDR3 DNA: TGCGCCAGCAGCTTGCGGGCAGGGGATCAGCCCCAGCATTTT
D gene: NA; J gene: TRBJ2-7; clone size: NA; V gene: TRBV20-1; CDR3 protein: CSARGLYEQYF; CDR3 DNA: TGCAGTGCTAGGGGGCTCTACGAGCAGTACTTC
D gene: NA; J gene: TRBJ2-7; clone size: NA; V gene: TRBV6-5; CDR3 protein: CASSPGRTTYEQYF; CDR3 DNA: TGTGCCAGCAGTCCGGGACGGACTACCTACGAGCAGTACTTC
D gene: TRBD1; J gene: TRBJ1-4; clone size: NA; V gene: TRBV6-4; CDR3 protein: CATIPGQGTTNEKLFF; CDR3 DNA: TGTGCCACAATTCCGGGACAGGGTACGACTAATGAAAAACTGTTTTTT
D gene: NA; J gene: TRBJ2-7; clone size: NA; V gene: TRBV28; CDR3 protein: CASNTSGDEQYF; CDR3 DNA: TGTGCCAGCAATACTTCAGGGGACGAGCAGTACTTC
D gene: TRBD1; J gene: TRBJ2-2; clone size: NA; V gene: TRBV7-9; CDR3 protein: CAAGQGNTGELFF; CDR3 DNA: TGTGCCGCTGGACAGGGAAACACCGGGGAGCTGTTTTTT
D gene: NA; J gene: TRBJ1-1; clone size: NA; V gene: TRBV19; CDR3 protein: CASSIKSRGKDEAFF; CDR3 DNA: TGTGCCAGTAGTATAAAAAGCAGGGGCAAGGATGAAGCTTTCTTT
D gene: NA; J gene: TRBJ2-4; clone size: NA; V gene: TRBV30; CDR3 protein: CAWSAVGATKNIQYF; CDR3 DNA: TGTGCCTGGAGCGCCGTTGGGGCCACCAAAAACATTCAGTACTTC
D gene: TRBD1; J gene: TRBJ2-5; clone size: NA; V gene: TRBV11-1; CDR3 protein: CASSLGQGAGETQYF; CDR3 DNA: TGTGCCAGCAGCTTAGGTCAGGGGGCAGGAGAGACCCAGTACTTC
D gene: NA; J gene: TRBJ1-2; clone size: NA; V gene: TRBV3-1/TRBV3-2; CDR3 protein: CASSQELAGYNYGYTF; CDR3 DNA: TGTGCCAGCAGCCAAGAGTTAGCAGGGTATAACTATGGCTACACCTTC
D gene: NA; J gene: TRBJ2-5; clone size: NA; V gene: TRBV11-2; CDR3 protein: CASTSPMGGGETQYF; CDR3 DNA: TGTGCCAGCACCTCCCCTATGGGGGGAGGAGAGACCCAGTACTTC
D gene: NA; J gene: TRBJ2-3; clone size: NA; V gene: TRBV12-2; CDR3 protein: CASRPRRNSLTDTQYF; CDR3 DNA: TGTGCAAGTCGCCCAAGGAGGAACAGCCTCACAGATACGCAGTATTTT
D gene: NA; J gene: TRBJ1-3; clone size: NA; V gene: TRBV19; CDR3 protein: CASSIAEGGNTIYF; CDR3 DNA: TGTGCCAGTAGTATCGCCGAGGGTGGAAACACCATATATTTT
D gene: NA; J gene: TRBJ1-1; clone size: NA; V gene: TRBV6-5; CDR3 protein: CATWPDSNTEAFF; CDR3 DNA: TGTGCCACCTGGCCCGACTCGAACACTGAAGCTTTCTTT
D gene: NA; J gene: TRBJ2-2; clone size: NA; V gene: TRBV10-1; CDR3 protein: CASSETGNTGELFF; CDR3 DNA: TGCGCCAGCAGTGAGACAGGGAACACCGGGGAGCTGTTTTTT
D gene: NA; J gene: TRBJ1-1; clone size: NA; V gene: TRBV5-1; CDR3 protein: CASSLPPGSNTEAFF; CDR3 DNA: TGCGCCAGCAGCTTGCCACCCGGTTCCAACACTGAAGCTTTCTTT
D gene: NA; J gene: TRBJ2-5; clone size: NA; V gene: TRBV7-3; CDR3 protein: CASRGVGETQYF; CDR3 DNA: TGTGCCAGCCGCGGGGTGGGCGAGACCCAGTACTTC
D gene: NA; J gene: TRBJ1-2; clone size: NA; V gene: TRBV4-1; CDR3 protein: CASSQGLTEAYGYTF; CDR3 DNA: TGCGCCAGCAGCCAAGGGCTTACGGAGGCTTATGGCTACACCTTC
D gene: NA; J gene: TRBJ1-6; clone size: NA; V gene: TRBV5-6; CDR3 protein: CASSLKGSYNSPLHF; CDR3 DNA: TGTGCCAGCAGCTTGAAGGGGTCCTATAATTCACCCCTCCACTTT
D gene: NA; J gene: TRBJ2-5; clone size: NA; V gene: TRBV29-1; CDR3 protein: CSVVEYQETQYF; CDR3 DNA: TGCAGCGTTGTTGAGTACCAAGAGACCCAGTACTTC
D gene: NA; J gene: TRBJ2-7; clone size: NA; V gene: TRBV28; CDR3 protein: CASSPSSAPVSYEQYF; CDR3 DNA: TGTGCCAGCAGTCCCTCCAGCGCGCCAGTATCCTACGAGCAGTACTTC
D gene: TRBD1; J gene: TRBJ2-2; clone size: few; V gene: TRBV5-1; CDR3 protein: CASSWETGANTGELFF; CDR3 DNA: TGCGCCAGCAGCTGGGAGACAGGGGCGAACACCGGGGAGCTGTTTTTT
D gene: TRBD2; J gene: TRBJ2-7; clone size: NA; V gene: TRBV5-5; CDR3 protein: CASSLMLTSVSYEQYF; CDR3 DNA: TGTGCCAGCAGCTTGATGTTAACTAGCGTCTCCTACGAGCAGTACTTC
D gene: NA; J gene: TRBJ1-6; clone size: NA; V gene: TRBV19; CDR3 protein: CASSRSSYNSPLHF; CDR3 DNA: TGTGCCAGTAGTAGGAGCTCCTATAATTCACCCCTCCACTTT
D gene: NA; J gene: TRBJ1-2; clone size: NA; V gene: TRBV7-9; CDR3 protein: CASSFSSQAVPFF; CDR3 DNA: TGTGCCAGCAGCTTTAGCTCACAGGCGGTCCCCTTCTTC
D gene: TRBD2; J gene: TRBJ2-2; clone size: NA; V gene: TRBV5-4; CDR3 protein: CASSPGRAGNTGELFF; CDR3 DNA: TGTGCCAGCAGCCCGGGGAGGGCAGGGAACACCGGGGAGCTGTTTTTT
D gene: TRBD1; J gene: TRBJ1-3; clone size: NA; V gene: TRBV10-3; CDR3 protein: CAISEAGTGVRESGNTIYF; CDR3 DNA: TGTGCCATCAGTGAGGCCGGGACAGGGGTTCGGGAGTCTGGAAACACCATATATTTT
D gene: NA; J gene: TRBJ2-1; clone size: NA; V gene: TRBV6-1; CDR3 protein: CASSEYLERYNEQFF; CDR3 DNA: TGTGCCAGCAGTGAATATCTAGAACGATACAATGAGCAGTTCTTC
D gene: TRBD2; J gene: TRBJ2-1; clone size: NA; V gene: TRBV7-3; CDR3 protein: CASSASGVSVEQFF; CDR3 DNA: TGTGCCAGCAGCGCCAGCGGGGTGTCGGTTGAGCAGTTCTTC
D gene: TRBD1; J gene: TRBJ1-1; clone size: few; V gene: TRBV30; CDR3 protein: CAWMRQGVTEAFF; CDR3 DNA: TGTGCCTGGATGAGACAGGGGGTAACTGAAGCTTTCTTT
D gene: TRBD2; J gene: TRBJ2-3; clone size: NA; V gene: TRBV20-1; CDR3 protein: CSAGRTDTQYF; CDR3 DNA: TGCAGTGCCGGGAGGACAGATACGCAGTATTTT
D gene: TRBD1; J gene: TRBJ1-1; clone size: once; V gene: TRBV4-1; CDR3 protein: CASSPRTGLNTEAFF; CDR3 DNA: TGCGCCAGCAGCCCCCGGACAGGGTTGAACACTGAAGCTTTCTTT
D gene: NA; J gene: TRBJ1-2; clone size: NA; V gene: TRBV27; CDR3 protein: CASSLAGNYGYTF; CDR3 DNA: TGTGCCAGCAGTTTGGCAGGGAACTATGGCTACACCTTC
D gene: NA; J gene: TRBJ2-1; clone size: NA; V gene: TRBV7-2; CDR3 protein: CASSLAGGMGSYNEQFF; CDR3 DNA: TGTGCCAGCAGCTTAGCGGGAGGAATGGGCTCCTACAATGAGCAGTTCTTC
D gene: TRBD2; J gene: TRBJ2-5; clone size: NA; V gene: TRBV27; CDR3 protein: CASSLSPPGLAGGRRETQYF; CDR3 DNA: TGTGCCAGCAGTTTGTCACCCCCGGGACTAGCGGGGGGGCGGCGAGAGACCCAGTACTTC
D gene: NA; J gene: TRBJ1-3; clone size: NA; V gene: TRBV6-6; CDR3 protein: CASSYGGSPSGNTIYF; CDR3 DNA: TGTGCCAGCAGTTACGGCGGCAGCCCCTCTGGAAACACCATATATTTT
D gene: NA; J gene: TRBJ2-3; clone size: NA; V gene: TRBV7-6; CDR3 protein: CASSLDSRSTSDTQYF; CDR3 DNA: TGTGCCAGCAGCTTAGACAGCAGGTCAACATCAGATACGCAGTATTTT
D gene: NA; J gene: TRBJ1-3; clone size: NA; V gene: TRBV7-9; CDR3 protein: CASSSPLLAGSGNTIYF; CDR3 DNA: TGTGCCAGCAGCTCACCGCTACTGGCAGGCTCTGGAAACACCATATATTTT
D gene: NA; J gene: TRBJ2-3; clone size: NA; V gene: TRBV7-8; CDR3 protein: CASSLVGGSADTQYF; CDR3 DNA: TGTGCCAGCAGCTTAGTAGGGGGATCGGCAGATACGCAGTATTTT
D gene: TRBD1; J gene: TRBJ1-4; clone size: few; V gene: TRBV6-6; CDR3 protein: CASSPGTGGAFNEKLFF; CDR3 DNA: TGTGCCAGCAGTCCCGGGACAGGGGGCGCCTTCAATGAAAAACTGTTTTTT
D gene: NA; J gene: TRBJ2-3; clone size: NA; V gene: TRBV5-4; CDR3 protein: CASSLGRDTQYF; CDR3 DNA: TGTGCCAGCAGCTTAGGGAGAGATACGCAGTATTTT
D gene: TRBD2; J gene: TRBJ2-3; clone size: NA; V gene: TRBV24-1; CDR3 protein: CATSDPGGTDTQYF; CDR3 DNA: TGTGCCACCAGTGATCCGGGGGGTACAGATACGCAGTATTTT
D gene: NA; J gene: TRBJ1-3; clone size: NA; V gene: TRBV28; CDR3 protein: CASSLQGAGNTIYF; CDR3 DNA: TGTGCCAGCAGTTTACAAGGAGCAGGAAACACCATATATTTT
D gene: TRBD1; J gene: TRBJ2-1; clone size: NA; V gene: TRBV11-2; CDR3 protein: CASSLEPGQGDFF; CDR3 DNA: TGTGCCAGCAGCTTAGAGCCTGGACAGGGCGACTTCTTC
D gene: NA; J gene: TRBJ2-1; clone size: NA; V gene: TRBV6-2/TRBV6-3; CDR3 protein: CASSSQGPGGPNEQFF; CDR3 DNA: TGTGCCAGCAGTTCACAGGGCCCAGGGGGGCCCAATGAGCAGTTCTTC
D gene: NA; J gene: TRBJ1-3; clone size: NA; V gene: TRBV23-1; CDR3 protein: CASSQTGTSGNTIYF; CDR3 DNA: TGCGCCAGCAGTCAAACCGGGACAAGTGGAAACACCATATATTTT
D gene: TRBD2; J gene: TRBJ2-5; clone size: NA; V gene: TRBV3-1/TRBV3-2; CDR3 protein: CASSFTGTSIRPGGETQYF; CDR3 DNA: TGTGCCAGCAGCTTCACCGGGACTAGCATAAGGCCCGGGGGGGAGACCCAGTACTTC
D gene: NA; J gene: TRBJ1-2; clone size: NA; V gene: TRBV28; CDR3 protein: CASSLPSLNYGYTF; CDR3 DNA: TGTGCCAGCAGTTTACCTTCTCTGAACTATGGCTACACCTTC
D gene: TRBD2; J gene: TRBJ2-3; clone size: NA; V gene: TRBV3-1/TRBV3-2; CDR3 protein: CASSQPGLVTDTQYF; CDR3 DNA: TGTGCCAGCAGCCAACCGGGACTAGTGACAGATACGCAGTATTTT
D gene: TRBD1; J gene: TRBJ1-2; clone size: NA; V gene: TRBV29-1; CDR3 protein: CSVEAGQGVSGYTF; CDR3 DNA: TGCAGCGTTGAAGCGGGACAGGGGGTGTCTGGCTACACCTTC